This T cell receptor (beta chain) derives from a study of graft-versus-host responses after intestinal transplantation. Overall study: Every one of the recipients received anti-thymocyte globulin induction and afterwards took tacrolimus and steroids for approximately 3 years.

Study conclusions and caveats: GvH clones were identified in recipient marrow, with some first appearing in ileum or blood. Circulating GvH clones peaking coincided with falling HvG clones soon after transplant. Patients who carried graft-donor T cell macrochimerism also had high graft-versus-host to host-versus-graft clonal ratios in their allografts.

A remark on this clone: The target antigen is unknown.

This CDR3 spans 14 amino acids. Per germline, CDR1 SGHTA and CDR2 FQGNSA. V lost 5 bases, J lost 3 bases, and 4 bases stayed unmatched. Method: immunoSEQ multiplex PCR; TCRdb's copy keeps in-frame clones and lacks some. The data show roughly 120,000 clones, 90% seen once. The TCR comes from a human donor who received an intestinal transplant. The sample consisted of unstimulated CD4+ T cells sorted from spleen or lymph node cells, taken before intestinal transplant. The chain links TRBV7-2 to TRBJ1-5, with TRBD1 matching over 7 bases. CDR3 sequence reads: CASSRTGDNQPQHF. CDR3 nucleotides: TGTGCCAGCAGCCGTACAGGGGACAATCAGCCCCAGCATTTT.